This record looks at one T cell receptor (beta chain) sequence and its context. The antigen is undetermined. TCRdb re-called the 5' RACE reads and catalogs CDR3 proteins one per entry, DNA excluded. The record lists 150,000 to 200,000 distinct CDR3 sequences, of which the ten most abundant hold 7.4%. The entry originates in a study of monozygotic twins with inflammatory bowel disease. Study findings and constraints: Differing T cell subtypes remained indistinguishable. Limited statistical power may explain no repertoire similarity difference between concordant and discordant twins.

Per germline, CDR1 SGHRS and CDR2 YFSETQ. CDR3 length: 14 residues. The chain carries TRBV5-1 and TRBJ2-2; TCRdb lists TRBD1, though no DNA is available to test this call. Sequencing used blood. This TCR was recovered from a human donor with ulcerative colitis or Crohn's disease, or a healthy co-twin of an affected twin (not recorded which). The CDR3 spells CASSFLGDVGELFF.